This T cell receptor (beta chain) was recorded in a study of cytomegalovirus exposure and HLA in healthy donors. The primer mix had 60 Vbeta and 13 Jbeta primers. Clones were sequenced by immunoSEQ multiplex PCR, and TCRdb holds only the in-frame ones, with some missing. Of about 130,000 clones listed, 65% to 75% were seen once; the top ten hold approximately 6%. V lost 3 bases and J 6 bases, leaving 12 bases between the germline ends. The germline CDR1 and CDR2 sequences are SEHNR and FQNEAQ (reference sequence). The CDR3 covers 14 residues. Points from the study as a whole: Accurate prediction of HLA-A and HLA-B alleles (for most subjects) was reportedly achieved from TCR beta sequences.

To note about this clone: The antigen is unknown.

The TCR was taken from a woman aged 50 to 65 in good health and CMV-seropositive. The sequencing sample was made of PBMCs. The genes are TRBV7-9 and TRBJ1-5; tentatively, D is TRBD1 (5 bases). The CDR3 reads CASSFLGGGQPQHF. CDR3 sequence (DNA): TGTGCCAGCAGCTTCCTCGGGGGTGGTCAGCCCCAGCATTTT.